This is a list of T cell receptor beta chains from one sample in a study of molecular identifiers for immune sequencing clone quantification. TCRdb processed the PCR reads anew with MiXCR; each CDR3 protein has one entry. The data hold approximately 500,000 distinct CDR3 sequences, with 20% to 25% observed a single time. Sequenced: naive CD8+ T cells from blood, with Jurkat cell RNA spiked in. The receptors were sampled from a human donor in good health. Some libraries in this study had Jurkat cell RNA spiked in. CDR3s include the opening cysteine and the closing phenylalanine or tryptophan. A D gene is named only where the DNA matches it firmly. Clone size is shown for a subset of rows, as once, few, many or a class of expanded clone.

j_call	v_call	clone_size	d_call	cdr3_aa	cdr3_nt
TRBJ2-1	TRBV4-1	many	-	CASSLTGFEQFF	TGCGCCAGCAGCCTCACAGGGTTTGAGCAGTTCTTC
TRBJ2-7	TRBV10-3	-	-	CAISLVGYEQYF	TGTGCCATCAGTCTAGTCGGCTACGAGCAGTACTTC
TRBJ1-1	TRBV9	-	-	CASSAPGTGNTEAFF	TGTGCCAGCAGCGCCCCAGGGACGGGGAACACTGAAGCTTTCTTT
TRBJ1-1	TRBV7-9	many	-	CASRRAREGNTEAFF	TGTGCCAGCAGGCGTGCTCGGGAGGGCAACACTGAAGCTTTCTTT
TRBJ2-4	TRBV20-1	few	-	CSATAGTVNIQYF	TGCAGTGCAACCGCAGGGACGGTTAACATTCAGTACTTC
TRBJ1-1	TRBV3-1	-	TRBD1	CASSDRVGETEAFF	TGTGCCAGCAGCGACAGGGTCGGGGAAACTGAAGCTTTCTTT
TRBJ2-7	TRBV7-2	many	-	CASSPNNYTSYEQYF	TGTGCCAGCAGCCCAAACAACTATACCTCCTACGAGCAGTACTTC
TRBJ2-7	TRBV6-5	few	TRBD1	CASSTGTGLYEQYF	TGTGCCAGCAGTACCGGGACAGGGCTATACGAGCAGTACTTC
TRBJ1-2	TRBV5-1	few	-	CASRTRQEANYGYTF	TGCGCCAGCAGGACTCGACAGGAAGCTAACTATGGCTACACCTTC
TRBJ1-1	TRBV11-2	-	-	CASSLAQWNTEAFF	TGTGCCAGCAGCTTAGCACAGTGGAACACTGAAGCTTTCTTT
TRBJ2-7	TRBV10-3	many	TRBD1	CAITPTGQGYEQYF	TGTGCCATCACCCCCACGGGACAGGGCTACGAGCAGTACTTC